This record covers a single TCR beta chain. The antigen remains unidentified. This entry is derived from a study of metastatic and nonmetastatic thyroid tumors. About the research overall: Malignant and benign thyroid patients had repertoires compared in peripheral blood and tumor or nodule tissue. Study results and caveats: It was reported that TCR beta diversity was significantly higher in malignant thyroid tumors than benign nodules, in blood and tumor.

Per germline, CDR1 MNHNS and CDR2 SASEGT. The CDR3 has 12 amino acids. The ends were cut back, 3 bases at V and 3 bases at J, with 6 bases in the middle. No patient received treatment before thyroid surgery. The authors' processing: Construction of a distant-metastasis classifier for papillary thyroid cancer relied on CDR3 differences across clinicopathological groups. TCRdb reprocessed the PCR reads using MiXCR. The authors' filters were not applied to this entry. The repertoire holds tens of thousands of clones, with approximately 20% as singletons. The sample was blood. The gene calls are TRBV6-1 and TRBJ2-7; no definite D call. The receptor was derived from a female donor with papillary thyroid cancer or a benign thyroid nodule (not recorded which). Some clones in this sample may be carry-over from other donors' samples. The CDR3 DNA is TGTGCCAGCAGTGACCACAACTACGAGCAGTACTTC. It encodes CASSDHNYEQYF.